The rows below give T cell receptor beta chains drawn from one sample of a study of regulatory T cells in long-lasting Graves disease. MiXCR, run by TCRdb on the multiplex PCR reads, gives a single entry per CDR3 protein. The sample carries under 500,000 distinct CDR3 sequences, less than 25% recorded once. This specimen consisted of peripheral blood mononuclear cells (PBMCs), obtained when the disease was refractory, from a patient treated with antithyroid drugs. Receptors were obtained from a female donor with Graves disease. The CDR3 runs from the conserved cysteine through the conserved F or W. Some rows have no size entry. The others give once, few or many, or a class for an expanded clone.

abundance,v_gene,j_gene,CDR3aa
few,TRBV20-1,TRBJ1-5,CSASLDSNQPQHF
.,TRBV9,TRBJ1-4,CASSRQGSSEKLFF
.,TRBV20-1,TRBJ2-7,CSARDKSTSGGYEQYF
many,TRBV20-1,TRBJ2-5,CSARGKPGGETQYF
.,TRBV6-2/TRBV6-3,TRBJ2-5,CASSYSDGLAGETQYF
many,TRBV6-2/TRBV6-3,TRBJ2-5,CASRTGVQETQYF
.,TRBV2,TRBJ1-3,CASSEGPGPSGNTIYF
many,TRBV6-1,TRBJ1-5,CASSAQGAQPQHF
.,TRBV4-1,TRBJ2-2,CASSHEGLADTGELFF
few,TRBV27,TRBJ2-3,CASSPLGLAGGAGTDTQYF
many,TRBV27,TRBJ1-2,CASSSGVGYTF
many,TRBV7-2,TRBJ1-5,CASSSGQPALNQPQHF
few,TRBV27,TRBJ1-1,CASSFIEGAEAFF
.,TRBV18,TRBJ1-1,CASYGVNVNTEAFF
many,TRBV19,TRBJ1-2,CASSPGATEYTF
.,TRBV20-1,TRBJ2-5,CTSSGSGETQYF
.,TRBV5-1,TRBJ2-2,CASSFRERVQNTGELFF
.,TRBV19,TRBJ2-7,CASSGRGQRTYEQYF
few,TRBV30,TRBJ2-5,CAWGRAVQETQYF
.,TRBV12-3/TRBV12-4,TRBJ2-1,CASRTTSGRGQFF
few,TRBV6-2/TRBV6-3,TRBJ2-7,CASSSITLLSSYEQYF
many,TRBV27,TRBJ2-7,CASSLSIRADTYEQYF
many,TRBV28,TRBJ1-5,CASSSPGQGSNQPQHF
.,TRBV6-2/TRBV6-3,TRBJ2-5,CASSLAGGIQETQYF
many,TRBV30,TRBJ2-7,CAWSGTSSYEQYF
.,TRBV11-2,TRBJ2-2,CASSSWAQNTGELFF
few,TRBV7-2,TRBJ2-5,CASSLGLAVLHSETQYF
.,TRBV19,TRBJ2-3,CASSLTSLMDTQYF
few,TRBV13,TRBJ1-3,CASSGRGRNTIYF
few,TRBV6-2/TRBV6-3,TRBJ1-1,CASRVGTGGVTEAFF
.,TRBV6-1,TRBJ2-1,CASSEYLADNEQFF
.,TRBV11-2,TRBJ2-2,CASSLKGTANTGELFF
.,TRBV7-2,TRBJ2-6,CAGSRTGATGANVLTF
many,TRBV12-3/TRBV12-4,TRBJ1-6,CASRLIGFGSPLHF
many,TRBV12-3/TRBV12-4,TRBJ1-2,CASSSGQNYGYTF
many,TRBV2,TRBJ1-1,CASSGSRRVAEAFF
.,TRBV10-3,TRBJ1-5,CAISALGGNQPQHF
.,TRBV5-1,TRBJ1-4,CASSLDRVTNEKLFF
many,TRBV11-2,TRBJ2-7,CASSPRQGHYEQYF
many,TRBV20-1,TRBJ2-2,CSASDLRVGELFF
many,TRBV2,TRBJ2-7,CASRPSDYEQYF
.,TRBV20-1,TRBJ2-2,CSARVGLAGFGELFF
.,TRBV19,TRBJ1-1,CASTGGGRKNTEAFF
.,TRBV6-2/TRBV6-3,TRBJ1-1,CASSSTSDPERAFF
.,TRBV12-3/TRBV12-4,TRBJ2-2,CASSLFSETGELFF
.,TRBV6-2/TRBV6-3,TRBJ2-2,CASSYSGQRMNTGELFF
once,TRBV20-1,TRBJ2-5,CSAAKPYQETQYF
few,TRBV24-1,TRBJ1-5,CATSDSGTGVGNQPQHF
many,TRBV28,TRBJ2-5,CASRVAGSGETQYF
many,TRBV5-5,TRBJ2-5,CASSLYSSGETQYF
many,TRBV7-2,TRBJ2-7,CASSSTFGTRGYEQYF
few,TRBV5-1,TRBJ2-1,CASSGGLVVNEQFF
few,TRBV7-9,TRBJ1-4,CASSSQGGLDEKLFF
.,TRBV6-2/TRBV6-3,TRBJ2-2,CASSYPMDREDTGELFF
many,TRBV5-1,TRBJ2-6,CASSLAGGANVLTF
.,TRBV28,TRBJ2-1,CASSATGRPSYNEQFF
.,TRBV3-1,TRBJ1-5,CASSQAWTTNNQPQHF
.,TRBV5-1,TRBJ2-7,CASSTGTSGMYEQYF
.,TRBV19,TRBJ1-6,CASSATVENSPLHF
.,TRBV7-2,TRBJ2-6,CASSSPRQGIISGANVLTF